The rows below give T cell receptor beta chains drawn from one sample of a study of shared clonotypes between healthy human individuals. Produced via immunoSEQ multiplex PCR; TCRdb's table is partial and in-frame only. This sample carries about 710,000 clones, around four fifths of them seen once, and the ten largest clones take roughly 1.9%. The sequencing input was memory CD4+ T cells sorted from blood. These TCRs come from a woman under 40 in good health. The CDR3 runs from the conserved cysteine through the conserved F or W. D genes are given only for firm matches. Clone size appears in some rows only: once, few, many, or a class for an expanded clone.

V gene,J gene,D gene,CDR3 length,clone size,CDR3 DNA,CDR3 protein
TRBV5-1,TRBJ1-1,.,15,.,TGCGCCAGCAGCCTTAACCAACAAGGGACCGCTGAAGCTTTCTTT,CASSLNQQGTAEAFF
TRBV28,TRBJ2-1,TRBD2,16,few,TGTGCCAGCGCCCTATGGAGCGGGACTGCCTACAATGAGCAGTTCTTC,CASALWSGTAYNEQFF
TRBV30,TRBJ2-1,.,15,.,TGTGCCTGGAGTGAAGGACAGAGCTCCTACAATGAGCAGTTCTTC,CAWSEGQSSYNEQFF
TRBV11-3,TRBJ2-1,.,14,.,TGTGCCAGCAGCTCCAAGACCGCTTCCAATGAGCAGTTCTTC,CASSSKTASNEQFF
TRBV9,TRBJ2-5,TRBD2,17,.,TGTGCCAGCAGCGTGGGACTAGCGGGAGGGCCCCAAGAGACCCAGTACTTC,CASSVGLAGGPQETQYF
TRBV10-3,TRBJ2-7,TRBD2,17,once,TGTGCCATCCGGGCGGCGGGAGGGAACACCCGCTCCTACGAGCAGTACTTC,CAIRAAGGNTRSYEQYF
TRBV5-5,TRBJ2-2,TRBD2,17,once,TGTGCCAGCAGCTTACCACTAGCGGGGACGAACACCGGGGAGCTGTTTTTT,CASSLPLAGTNTGELFF
TRBV7-9,TRBJ1-5,TRBD1,15,.,TGTGCCAGCAGCTTCGGGACAGTTAGCAATCAGCCCCAGCATTTT,CASSFGTVSNQPQHF
TRBV11-2,TRBJ2-1,.,11,.,TGTGCCAGCAGCTTACAAGATCCACAGTTCTTC,CASSLQDPQFF
TRBV28,TRBJ2-7,TRBD2,16,once,TGTGCCAGCAGTGGTGAAAGCGGGAGAGGGTCCTACGAGCAGTACTTC,CASSGESGRGSYEQYF
TRBV2,TRBJ2-1,.,15,.,TGTGCCAGCAGTGAGATTGGGACCCCTGGGAATGAGCAGTTCTTC,CASSEIGTPGNEQFF
TRBV7-8,TRBJ1-1,.,14,.,TGTGCCAGCAGCTTAGTACAGGGGAACACTGAAGCTTTCTTT,CASSLVQGNTEAFF
TRBV28,TRBJ1-1,.,15,few,TGTGCCAGCAGTTTATTTGCCGCGGGGAACACTGAAGCTTTCTTT,CASSLFAAGNTEAFF
TRBV9,TRBJ1-3,.,15,.,TGTGCCAGCACCTCCTCCGGGGCCGCTGGAAACACCATATATTTT,CASTSSGAAGNTIYF
TRBV5-4,TRBJ2-7,.,15,.,TGTGCCAGCAGCGTGGACCCCTCCAGCTCCTACGAGCAGTACTTC,CASSVDPSSSYEQYF
TRBV5-6,TRBJ2-2,.,17,.,TGTGCCAGCAGCCTCTATGGTCCCGGGAGTCAAACCGGGGAGCTGTTTTTT,CASSLYGPGSQTGELFF
TRBV29-1,TRBJ2-7,.,12,once,TGCAGCGTTCGGACACCGAACTACGAGCAGTACTTC,CSVRTPNYEQYF
TRBV7-7,TRBJ2-7,.,13,.,TGTGCCAGCAGCTTGGTGCCAGAGGGCGAGCAGTACTTC,CASSLVPEGEQYF
TRBV11-2,TRBJ1-2,TRBD1,14,few,TGTGCCAGCAGCTCCTCAGGGGGCAGTCAGGGCTACACCTTC,CASSSSGGSQGYTF
TRBV9,TRBJ1-2,.,19,once,TGTGCCAGCAGCGGGACCAGGGAGGTGTGGGGATACCGAGAAAGTGGCTACACCTTC,CASSGTREVWGYRESGYTF
TRBV30,TRBJ1-2,.,13,.,TGTGCCTGGAGTGTCTCAGGGGACTATGGCTACACCTTC,CAWSVSGDYGYTF
TRBV15,TRBJ2-7,TRBD2,16,.,TGTGCCACCAGCGCCGGTTCGCTAGCGGGAGCCGGCGAGCAGTACTTC,CATSAGSLAGAGEQYF
TRBV7-2,TRBJ2-1,TRBD2,12,many,TGTGCCAGCAGCTTTTCTAGCGGGAAGCAGTTCTTC,CASSFSSGKQFF
TRBV10-3,TRBJ1-2,TRBD1,11,.,TGTGCCATCAGTTCAGGGGGCGGCTACACCTTC,CAISSGGGYTF
TRBV5-1,TRBJ2-7,TRBD1,16,many,TGCGCCAGCTCAAAGGGGGCTACCACCCTCTCCTACGAGCAGTACTTC,CASSKGATTLSYEQYF
TRBV18,TRBJ2-7,.,14,.,TGTGCCAGCTCACCAGCAGCGAACCCCTACGAGCAGTACTTC,CASSPAANPYEQYF
TRBV6-5,TRBJ1-2,TRBD1,15,once,TGTGCCAGCAGTTACGCCGGGGACAGTAGCTATGGCTACACCTTC,CASSYAGDSSYGYTF
TRBV19,TRBJ1-5,.,14,.,TGTGCCAGTAGTATCGCAGGCAGGCGTCAGCCCCAGCATTTT,CASSIAGRRQPQHF
TRBV15,TRBJ1-4,TRBD1,16,.,TGTGCCACCAGCAGAGGGGGACAGGGGTTCGGTGAAAAACTGTTTTTT,CATSRGGQGFGEKLFF
TRBV4-1,TRBJ2-1,.,15,.,TGCGCCAGCAGCCGAGTCCGTAGGGGATCCAATGAGCAGTTCTTC,CASSRVRRGSNEQFF
TRBV16,TRBJ1-1,.,16,few,TGTGCCAGCACCCAACTTGGAGCAGGGTGGAACACTGAAGCTTTCTTT,CASTQLGAGWNTEAFF
TRBV7-3,TRBJ2-1,TRBD2,13,.,TGTGCCAGCAGCCCCCTAGCGGACAATGAGCAGTTCTTC,CASSPLADNEQFF
TRBV28,TRBJ1-5,TRBD1,15,many,TGTGCCAGCAGTTGGGACAGGGGAATCAATCAGCCCCAGCATTTT,CASSWDRGINQPQHF
TRBV5-6,TRBJ2-3,.,15,.,TGTGCCAGCAGCTTGTACGGGAGTTCGGCAGATACGCAGTATTTT,CASSLYGSSADTQYF
TRBV28,TRBJ1-4,.,16,.,TGTGCCAGCAGACCCCTCCGGAAGTCAACTAATGAAAAACTGTTTTTT,CASRPLRKSTNEKLFF
TRBV7-8,TRBJ2-7,.,13,once,TGTGCCAGCAGCGTTACGGGGTGGTACGAGCAGTACTTC,CASSVTGWYEQYF
TRBV7-2,TRBJ1-2,TRBD1,13,many,TGTGCCAGCAGCGGCCAGGGGGTGGATGGCTACACCTTC,CASSGQGVDGYTF
TRBV10-1,TRBJ1-3,.,14,.,TGCGCCAGCAGTGAGTCAACAGACGGAAACACCATATATTTT,CASSESTDGNTIYF
TRBV5-4,TRBJ2-5,.,13,.,TGTGCCAGCAGCTTAGTCGGCGTGGAGACCCAGTACTTC,CASSLVGVETQYF
TRBV29-1,TRBJ2-7,.,12,.,TGCAGCGTTGAACTCCAAACGGAGAGGTTGTACTTC,CSVELQTERLYF
TRBV5-1,TRBJ1-1,.,13,few,TGCGCCAGCAGATCGGACATTTACACTGAAGCTTTCTTT,CASRSDIYTEAFF
TRBV7-2,TRBJ2-7,.,15,few,TGTGCCAGCAGCTTAGGTGGGGGGTTCTCCTACGAGCAGTACTTC,CASSLGGGFSYEQYF
TRBV5-6,TRBJ2-3,TRBD1,18,.,TGTGCCAGCAGCCCCGGGACAGGGGGCGGATGGGGCACAGATACGCAGTATTTT,CASSPGTGGGWGTDTQYF
TRBV7-2,TRBJ1-2,TRBD1,14,few,TGTGCCAGCAGCTTCCGGGACAGGGCATCTGGCTACACCTTC,CASSFRDRASGYTF
TRBV29-1,TRBJ2-5,.,13,.,TGCAGCGTTGGATTAGCCGGTGCGGAGACCCAGTACTTC,CSVGLAGAETQYF
TRBV5-4,TRBJ2-2,.,12,.,TGTGCCAGCAATGTGGGGGCCGGGGAGCTGTTTTTT,CASNVGAGELFF
TRBV19,TRBJ1-5,.,15,few,TGTGCCAGTAGGGAAGGACGGGGTAGCAATCAGCCCCAGCATTTT,CASREGRGSNQPQHF
TRBV5-1,TRBJ2-2,.,16,.,TGCGCCAGCAGCCTCCAGGGAGGGGGCTTAACCGGGGAGCTGTTTTTT,CASSLQGGGLTGELFF
TRBV5-1,TRBJ1-3,.,17,once,TGCGCCAGCAGCTGGGCCCCGGGCAGCACCTCTGGAAACACCATATATTTT,CASSWAPGSTSGNTIYF
TRBV6-1,TRBJ2-6,.,16,.,TGTGCCAGCAGTGAACAACCGCCATCTGGGGCCAACGTCCTGACTTTC,CASSEQPPSGANVLTF
TRBV18,TRBJ1-2,.,13,.,TGTGCCAGCTCACCAGAACAGGATTATGGCTACACCTTC,CASSPEQDYGYTF
TRBV11-3,TRBJ2-1,.,12,.,TGTGCCAGCAGCTTTTTGGGGAATGAGCAGTTCTTC,CASSFLGNEQFF
TRBV5-1,TRBJ1-4,TRBD1,14,.,TGCGCCAGCAGCTCGACAGGGGGCAGCGAAAAACTGTTTTTT,CASSSTGGSEKLFF
TRBV30,TRBJ1-5,.,15,few,TGTGCCTGGAGTGTACGCGGGGGACCCAATCAGCCCCAGCATTTT,CAWSVRGGPNQPQHF